One sample yielded the 8 T cell receptor beta chains listed below, sequenced in a study of blood T cell repertoires in COVID-19. Sequencing was performed with immunoSEQ multiplex PCR; in TCRdb, only in-frame clones are kept and a portion is missing. The sample records 150,000 to 200,000 clones, 60% to 80% being singletons. Sequencing was carried out using PBMCs or T cells enriched from blood (not recorded which). Source of these receptors: a woman aged 45-65 years who had recovered from COVID-19.

V usage is TRBV4-1 and J usage is TRBJ2-1; D is uncertain. The CDR3 has 14 residues. The V gene lost 3 bases and the J gene lost 4 bases, with 10 bases spanning the gap. Germline V gene lookup returns CDR1 MGHRA and CDR2 YSYEKL. CDR3 in amino acids: CASSQSLLYNEQFF. The CDR3 DNA sequence: TGCGCCAGCAGCCAGAGCCTTCTTTACAATGAGCAGTTCTTC.

The rearrangement joins TRBV19 to TRBJ1-1, with D possibly matching TRBD1 (5 bases). The V end was cut by 7 bases, the J end by 5 bases, with 20 bases between. The CDR3 runs to 15 residues. In germline, CDR1 is LNHDA, CDR2 SQIVND (reference sequence). Written as DNA, the CDR3 is TGTGCCAGTATATCGGGAGGGGACCGGCGGACTGAAGCTTTCTTT. This sequence encodes CASISGGDRRTEAFF.

This chain joins TRBV6-5 and TRBJ1-1; D not certain. The CDR3 totals 14 residues. V lost 0 bases to trimming and J lost 6 bases, with 11 bases between them. Germline V gene lookup returns CDR1 MNHEY and CDR2 SVGAGI. The CDR3 sequence: CASSYSFLVAEAFF. The CDR3 DNA follows: TGTGCCAGCAGTTACTCGTTTTTAGTGGCTGAAGCTTTCTTT.

In nucleotides, the CDR3 is TGCGCCAGCAGCCCACCGGGACAGGCAATTCAGTACTTC. Its protein product is CASSPPGQAIQYF. The rearrangement uses TRBV4-3 and TRBJ2-4, with 8 positions matching TRBD1. CDR1 is LGHNA, CDR2 YSLEER, per germline. The CDR3 sequence is 13 residues long. V was clipped by 4 bases and J by 10 bases; unmatched bases: 6.

The rearrangement uses TRBV5-8 and TRBJ1-1; 8 positions agree with TRBD1. Losses at the gene ends were 4 bases for V and 4 bases for J; bases not matched to a gene: 9. CDR3 length equals 15 residues. CDR1 is SGHTS, CDR2 YDEGEE, per germline. In DNA, the CDR3 is TGTGCCAGCAGCAAGAGACAGGGGACGGCCACTGAAGCTTTCTTT. It translates to CASSKRQGTATEAFF.

The chain joins TRBV27 to TRBJ2-7; 10 bases are shared with TRBD2. Germline V gives CDR1 MNHEY, CDR2 SMNVEV (reference sequence). The CDR3 covers 15 residues. V lost 4 bases, J lost 5 bases, and 8 bases stayed unmatched. The CDR3 protein is CASSWIAGGGHEQYF. CDR3 DNA: TGTGCCAGCAGTTGGATAGCGGGAGGAGGTCACGAGCAGTACTTC.

The genes are TRBV6-2 or TRBV6-3 and TRBJ1-4, with 8 bases fitting TRBD1. CDR1 and CDR2 from the germline V gene are MNHEY and SVGEGT. The CDR3 length is 15 residues. V was pared by 6 bases and J by 8 bases, with 11 bases of the junction left unmatched. The CDR3 region has the DNA TGTGCCAGCAGCAAGGGGCAGGGGGCTTGGGAAAAACTGTTTTTT. This gives the protein CASSKGQGAWEKLFF.

V usage is TRBV20-1 and J usage is TRBJ2-7, with D unresolved. CDR1 DFQATT and CDR2 SNEGSKA come from the germline V gene (reference sequence). V was clipped by 6 bases and J by 7 bases, with 13 bases between them. The CDR3 loop spans 11 amino acids. CDR3: CSADLVQEQYF. Written as DNA, the CDR3 is TGCAGTGCCGATTTAGTACAGGAGCAGTACTTC.